A selection of T cell receptor beta chains follows, all from one sample in a study of T cell responses to AZD1222 COVID-19 vaccine. The protocol was immunoSEQ multiplex PCR, while the TCRdb copy is restricted to in-frame clones and leaves out a portion. The sample records 99,000 or so clones, around 90% being singletons. Sample: peripheral blood, taken on day 0 of AZD1222 vaccination. All receptors derive from an adult in good health. The CDR3 runs from the conserved cysteine through the conserved F or W. A D gene is named only where the DNA matches it firmly. The listing skips clone size in some rows; elsewhere it reads once, few, many or a size class.

size | J | D | V | DNA | CDR3
. | TRBJ1-2 | . | TRBV6-5 | TGTGCCAGCAGTTATTGGGGGGAGAACTATGGCTACACCTTC | CASSYWGENYGYTF
once | TRBJ1-2 | . | TRBV6-5 | TGTGCCAGCAGTCCGGGACATTCTCCAAACTATGGCTACACCTTC | CASSPGHSPNYGYTF
. | TRBJ1-1 | . | TRBV2 | TGTGCCAGCAGTCCAGATATTTACGGGGCCGTGAACACTGAAGCTTTCTTT | CASSPDIYGAVNTEAFF
. | TRBJ1-3 | . | TRBV28 | TGTGCCAGCAACCCTGGGGGTTCCGGAAACACCATATATTTT | CASNPGGSGNTIYF
. | TRBJ1-2 | . | TRBV30 | TGTGCCTGGAGTCCCGCCAGGAGTCGGGCGGGTGGCCACACCTTC | CAWSPARSRAGGHTF
. | TRBJ1-1 | . | TRBV19 | TGTGCCAGTAGTATTTGGGGGGTCACTGAAGCTTTCTTT | CASSIWGVTEAFF
. | TRBJ1-5 | TRBD1 | TRBV13 | TGTGCCAGCAGCCCGGGACAGAATCAGCCCCAGCATTTT | CASSPGQNQPQHF
. | TRBJ2-1 | . | TRBV5-1 | TGTGCCAGCAGCTGGATTGGGGTCGAGCAGTTCTTC | CASSWIGVEQFF
. | TRBJ1-2 | TRBD1 | TRBV7-9 | TGTGCCAGCAGCCCTATCGACAGGGTAGTCTCCTATGGCTACACCTTC | CASSPIDRVVSYGYTF
. | TRBJ2-1 | . | TRBV10-3 | TGTGCCATCAGTGAGTCGCTATGGTACAATGAGCAGTTCTTC | CAISESLWYNEQFF
. | TRBJ1-5 | . | TRBV28 | TGTGCCATCTTAGGAGGCAATCAGCCCCAGCATTTT | CAILGGNQPQHF
once | TRBJ1-2 | . | TRBV21-1 | TGTGCCAGCAGCCGCCTCCCGGGGACTCATGGCTACACCTTC | CASSRLPGTHGYTF
. | TRBJ1-5 | . | TRBV30 | TGTGCCTGGAGTGTCAGTGACAATCAGCCCCAGCATTTT | CAWSVSDNQPQHF
. | TRBJ2-5 | TRBD1 | TRBV24-1 | TGTGCCACCAGTGATACACGGGACAGGGGTTGTCTGGGAGAGACCCAGTACTTC | CATSDTRDRGCLGETQYF
. | TRBJ2-7 | . | TRBV7-2 | TGTGCCAGCAGCTTAGGAGTCCCTCCAGGCGAGCAGTACTTC | CASSLGVPPGEQYF
. | TRBJ1-2 | . | TRBV7-9 | TGTGCCAGCAGCTTCGCGGGGCAGTATGGCTACACCTTC | CASSFAGQYGYTF
once | TRBJ2-2 | TRBD2 | TRBV5-4 | TGTGCCAGCAGCCCCGGGGGGTACCACACCGGGGAGCTGTTTTTT | CASSPGGYHTGELFF
. | TRBJ1-4 | . | TRBV15 | TGTGCCACCAACCTTCCAGGGGCAACTAATGAAAAACTGTTTTTT | CATNLPGATNEKLFF
. | TRBJ1-5 | TRBD1 | TRBV19 | TGTGCCAGTAGTACCAGACAGGGACGGCAGCCCCAGCATTTT | CASSTRQGRQPQHF
. | TRBJ1-4 | . | TRBV12-3/TRBV12-4 | TGTGCCAGCAGCTACATGGGAAACGAAAAACTGTTTTTT | CASSYMGNEKLFF
. | TRBJ2-3 | TRBD2 | TRBV10-3 | TGTGCCATCAGTTCGGGACTAGCGGGGGGACGAGATACGCAGTATTTT | CAISSGLAGGRDTQYF
once | TRBJ2-1 | TRBD2 | TRBV6-5 | TGTGCCAGCAGTTACTCGGTTACGGGGGGGCGGCATGAGCAGTTCTTC | CASSYSVTGGRHEQFF
. | TRBJ2-5 | . | TRBV9 | TGTGCCAGCAGCGACTCAGGGGTGGCCCAGTACTTC | CASSDSGVAQYF
. | TRBJ1-1 | . | TRBV12-3/TRBV12-4 | TGTGCCAGCAGTCGAGCGAACCCCACTGAAGCTTTCTTT | CASSRANPTEAFF
. | TRBJ1-1 | . | TRBV4-1 | TGCGCCAGCAGCTTTGGGGGGTCGAACACTGAAGCTTTCTTT | CASSFGGSNTEAFF
. | TRBJ1-2 | TRBD1 | TRBV11-2 | TGTGCCAGCAGCTTAACAGGGGGCCTCAACTATCGTGGCTACACCTTC | CASSLTGGLNYRGYTF
. | TRBJ1-5 | . | TRBV21-1 | TGTGCCAGCCTAAACAGGGTGGTGGGCAATCAGCCCCAGCATTTT | CASLNRVVGNQPQHF
. | TRBJ2-1 | TRBD1 | TRBV24-1 | TGTGCCACCAGTGGGCAGACAGGGGACAGCTCCTACAATGAGCAGTTCTTC | CATSGQTGDSSYNEQFF
. | TRBJ2-1 | TRBD1 | TRBV27 | TGTGCCAGCCGGTCGGGACAGATATACAATGAGCAGTTCTTC | CASRSGQIYNEQFF
. | TRBJ2-1 | TRBD1 | TRBV20-1 | TGCAGTGCTAGTGACCCGGGACAGAGTTACAATGAGCAGTTCTTC | CSASDPGQSYNEQFF
. | TRBJ2-7 | TRBD2 | TRBV7-2 | TGTGCCAGCAGCGACACGGGGAGGGACGAGCAGTACTTC | CASSDTGRDEQYF
. | TRBJ2-2 | . | TRBV20-1 | TGCAGTGCTAGTGAAGACCCGGACACCGGGGAGCTGTTTTTT | CSASEDPDTGELFF
few | TRBJ2-2 | TRBD1 | TRBV3-1/TRBV3-2 | TGTGCCAGCAGCCAAGTCCCCGGGACAGGGACCGGGGAGCTGTTTTTT | CASSQVPGTGTGELFF
. | TRBJ1-5 | . | TRBV7-2 | TGTGCCAGCAGCTTATCAGGGTTTGGGAATCAGCCCCAGCATTTT | CASSLSGFGNQPQHF
. | TRBJ2-5 | . | TRBV7-9 | TGTGCCAGCAGCCTCCGGGGAGAGTGGGAGACCCAGTACTTC | CASSLRGEWETQYF
. | TRBJ1-4 | . | TRBV27 | TGTGCCAGCAGCTCTGGACAGATTAATGAAAAACTGTTTTTT | CASSSGQINEKLFF
. | TRBJ1-1 | . | TRBV7-8 | TGTGCCAGCAGCTTAGTAGGGGCGCCGAACACTGAAGCTTTCTTT | CASSLVGAPNTEAFF
. | TRBJ2-1 | TRBD2 | TRBV18 | TGTGCCAGCTCACCAGGAGCGGGACGGGATGAGCAGTTCTTC | CASSPGAGRDEQFF
. | TRBJ1-4 | . | TRBV4-2 | TGTGCCAGCAGCCAAGATGGTGGCACTGATGAAAAACTGTTTTTT | CASSQDGGTDEKLFF
. | TRBJ2-6 | . | TRBV24-1 | TGTGCCACCAGGTCCCCAGGGTCTGGGGCCAACGTCCTGACTTTC | CATRSPGSGANVLTF
. | TRBJ2-1 | TRBD1 | TRBV10-3 | TGTGCCATCAGTGAGACTACGACAGGGGATGAGCAGTTCTTC | CAISETTTGDEQFF
. | TRBJ1-5 | TRBD1 | TRBV7-9 | TGTGCCAGCAGCCGGACAGGCCTTGAAGGTCAGCCCCAGCATTTT | CASSRTGLEGQPQHF
. | TRBJ1-4 | . | TRBV4-3 | TGCGCCAGCAGCCAAGTCATCGGGGTTGAAAAACTGTTTTTT | CASSQVIGVEKLFF
. | TRBJ1-1 | . | TRBV6-6 | TGTGCCAGCAGTATGGGCGTAATTGGTCGGTACACTGAAGCTTTCTTT | CASSMGVIGRYTEAFF
. | TRBJ1-6 | . | TRBV9 | TGTGCCAGCAGCGTAGTTTCACCCCTCCACTTT | CASSVVSPLHF
. | TRBJ2-5 | . | TRBV12-3/TRBV12-4 | TGTGCCAGCAGTTTATTGGGCCTGGGGACCCAGTACTTC | CASSLLGLGTQYF
. | TRBJ2-5 | . | TRBV25-1 | TGTGCCAGCAGTCGCGGGACGAAAGAGACCCAGTACTTC | CASSRGTKETQYF
. | TRBJ1-1 | . | TRBV15 | TGTGCCACCAGCAGAGAGACGGTCTTCATGAACACTGAAGCTTTCTTT | CATSRETVFMNTEAFF
once | TRBJ2-1 | . | TRBV7-3 | TGTGCCAGCAGCTTAACGCCGGGGAATGAGCAGTTCTTC | CASSLTPGNEQFF
. | TRBJ1-1 | . | TRBV6-5 | TGTGCCAGCAGTCTTAAAACAGATTTGAACACTGAAGCTTTCTTT | CASSLKTDLNTEAFF
. | TRBJ1-4 | TRBD1 | TRBV5-6 | TGTGCCAGCAGCCGCGGACAGGGTTATGAAAAACTGTTTTTT | CASSRGQGYEKLFF
. | TRBJ2-3 | . | TRBV3-1/TRBV3-2 | TGTGCCAGCAGCCTCAGAGGGGCAGGAGGGAACACAGATACGCAGTATTTT | CASSLRGAGGNTDTQYF
. | TRBJ2-7 | . | TRBV12-3/TRBV12-4 | TGTGCCAGCAGTTTCGAGGGATACCACGAGCAGTACTTC | CASSFEGYHEQYF
. | TRBJ1-5 | . | TRBV2 | TGTGCCAGCAGTCCTACAGGGAGACAACAGCCCCAGCATTTT | CASSPTGRQQPQHF